This T cell receptor beta chain appears in the sequencing data of a study of OX40 agonist ivuxolimab in advanced cancers. Study-wide context: Treatment of patients was with ivuxolimab, an agonistic anti-OX40 (CD134) antibody.

Findings and limits, study-wide: CD4+ and CD8+ blood T cells expanded clonally by week 6 at 0.1 to 3.0 mg/kg. Expanded clones tended on average to be more numerous among CD8+ T cells than CD4+. What antigens the expanded peripheral T cells recognized was never established.

Remarks on this clone: Its antigen is not identified.

The V and J ends lost 3 bases and 4 bases, in that order; junction bases with no gene match: 8. The CDR3 is 14 residues long. Germline-derived CDR1 and CDR2 are GTSNPN and SVGIG (reference sequence). Assay: immunoSEQ multiplex PCR; the TCRdb copy retains only in-frame clones and omits some. The data contain roughly 70,000 clones, 89% of them seen just once; the ten biggest clones take up roughly 4%. The TCR was taken from an adult with an advanced solid tumor such as melanoma, head and neck, liver or kidney cancer. The chain has TRBV30 and TRBJ1-2; the match to TRBD1 covers 7 bases. The sample here was CD4+ or CD8+ T cells sorted from blood, taken in a trial of the OX40 agonist ivuxolimab. CDR3 loop: CAWSPRQGSYGYTF. The CDR3 coding sequence is TGTGCCTGGAGCCCCCGACAGGGTTCCTATGGCTACACCTTC.